The next 3 T cell receptor beta chains were all read from a single sample in a study of multiple sclerosis patients with progressive multifocal leukoencephalopathy. Sequenced by immunoSEQ multiplex PCR; TCRdb stores in-frame clones only, minus some. Of tens of thousands of clones listed, more than 70% are singletons. The time point was: time of PML onset. Sample: PBMCs, taken from a patient treated with natalizumab. These receptors originate from a woman younger than 45 with progressive multifocal leukoencephalopathy.

The chain uses TRBV30 and TRBJ2-3, with D perhaps TRBD2 (7 bases). CDR1 is GTSNPN and CDR2 is SVGIG in the germline V gene (reference sequence). This CDR3 comprises 14 residues. Trimming took 4 bases from V and 2 from J, leaving 13 bases between them. The CDR3 loop is CAWKVGGLTDTQYF. The DNA of the CDR3 is TGTGCCTGGAAGGTGGGGGGGCTCACAGATACGCAGTATTTT.

CDR3 loop: CAISEFSGGGNEQFF. CDR3 bases: TGTGCCATCAGTGAGTTCAGCGGGGGGGGCAATGAGCAGTTCTTC. The genes are TRBV10-3 and TRBJ2-1; 10 positions match TRBD2. Germline CDR1 and CDR2: ENHRY and SYGVKD. V gave up 1 base and J gave up 6 bases; unmatched junction bases: 3. CDR3 length equals 15 residues.

The chain carries TRBV12-1 and TRBJ1-5; the tabulated D call, TRBD1, remains unverified against the DNA. TRBV12-1 is flagged as a pseudogene. CDR3 length: 18 residues. CDR3 nucleotides: TGTGCCAGCAGCCCGCCAGGGCAGGGGGCGTCGAGCAATCAGCCCCAGCATTTT. Amino acid sequence: CASSPPGQGASSNQPQHF.